Listed below are T cell receptor beta chains from one sample, sequenced in a study of beta chain features in type 1 diabetes. The method was immunoSEQ multiplex PCR; TCRdb's version includes in-frame clones alone and lacks a portion of them. Of 200,000 to 250,000 clones in the sample, under 13% were seen once. Sequenced: central memory CD4+ T cells from blood. The receptors originated from a man aged 18 to 30 in good health. CDR3s include the opening cysteine and the closing phenylalanine or tryptophan. The D gene is left open where the match is weak. For some rows the clone size is stated as once, few or many, or as a class when expanded; others skip it.

d_call	clone_size	j_call	v_call	cdr3_nt	cdr3_aa
TRBD1	.	TRBJ2-3	TRBV7-2	TGTGCTAGCAGCGCGACAGGGAGATCGGATACGCAGTATTTT	CASSATGRSDTQYF
.	few	TRBJ1-2	TRBV6-1	TGTGCCAGCAGTGAATCTCCTAACGATGGAGGCTACACCTTC	CASSESPNDGGYTF
.	many	TRBJ2-7	TRBV1	TGCACCAGCAGCCCCCTCTACGAGCAGTACTTC	CTSSPLYEQYF
.	.	TRBJ2-3	TRBV5-1	TGCGCCAGCAGCTTGGAGGCTACGTCAGATACGCAGTATTTT	CASSLEATSDTQYF
.	few	TRBJ2-2	TRBV5-4	TGTGCCAGCAGCCACATGTTGCCAAACGGGGCCGGGGAGCTGTTTTTT	CASSHMLPNGAGELFF
.	.	TRBJ2-1	TRBV7-6	TGTGCCAGCAGCCGGGACTCGAGCTCCTACAATGAGCAGTTCTTC	CASSRDSSSYNEQFF
TRBD1	few	TRBJ1-1	TRBV18	TGTGCCAGCTCAGCCGAGACAGGGGGAGCTGAAGCTTTCTTT	CASSAETGGAEAFF
.	few	TRBJ2-2	TRBV9	TGTGCCAGCAGCGTAGCTAGTGTCGCGGGGGAGCTGTTTTTT	CASSVASVAGELFF
.	many	TRBJ2-3	TRBV7-6	TGTGCCAGCAGGTCCGGTGGGGGAGAAGGCACAGATACGCAGTATTTT	CASRSGGGEGTDTQYF
TRBD1	few	TRBJ2-5	TRBV2	TGTGCCAGCTCCCGGGACAGAACCCAAGAGACCCAGTACTTC	CASSRDRTQETQYF